This T cell receptor (beta chain) was found in a study of T-cell memory formation after mild COVID-19 (dated by TCRdb to the early 2020s). About the full investigation: TCR sequence clusters from the two donors were largely donor specific. In two donors, T-cell clones that expanded and contracted after mild COVID-19 were tracked by sequencing TCRalpha and TCRbeta repertoires over time. Two young, previously healthy adult volunteers made up the cohort, one male and one female. What the study reported, not specific to this receptor: Whether the second-wave clones peaking on day 37 were SARS-CoV-2 specific was not confirmed. The study covered only a couple of mild cases, and larger cohorts including severe cases with pre-infection samples were considered necessary. Clones that contracted from day 15 to 85 showed balanced CD4/CD8 phenotypes, whereas a second wave of clones that expanded from day 15 to 37 leaned towards CD4+. Contracting CD4+ clones appeared mostly in the CM and EM memory subsets, whereas CD8+ clones were enriched in EMRA. Some responding clones were detected in pre-infection memory, suggesting pre-existing cross-reactive memory T cells joined the SARS-CoV-2 response.

V loses 6 bases at its end and J loses 6 bases; junction bases beyond the gene matches: 7. CDR3 length: 13 amino acids, cysteine to phenylalanine. Only the CDR3 part of the read is kept: 39 bases, read in frame from the first base. The germline V gene provides CDR1 SNHLY and CDR2 FYNNEI. In its sample, this clonotype was seen many times. Its antigen is still unknown. The input lacks base qualities; no much larger clone sits a single base away. Ficoll-Paque density gradient centrifugation was the method used to isolate PBMCs. For sequencing, an Illumina NovaSeq 6000 was employed. TCRalpha and TCRbeta cDNA libraries were built by 5'RACE with constant-segment primers, adding sample barcodes and unique molecular identifiers. RNA was extracted from every sample with Trizol reagent. The libraries were amplified in two PCR steps, and the second step added a second sample barcode and Illumina TruSeq adapters. The libraries were sequenced on an Illumina NovaSeq using 2 x 150 bp paired-end reads. The authors' analysis ran thus. Reads were demultiplexed and collapsed into UMI-guided consensus sequences with migec v1.2.7. With mixcr v2.1.11, UMI consensuses were aligned to TRA and TRB V and J templates and assembled into clonotypes. Clonotypes were classified as expanded or contracted when called significant by both edgeR and NoisET, with noise models trained on biological replicates. edgeR calls used a false discovery rate-adjusted p below 0.01 and a log2 fold-change threshold of 1. PCA with hierarchical clustering of max-normalized trajectories of the 1000 most abundant clonotypes was used as exploratory dynamics analysis. Separately sequenced CD4+ and CD8+ repertoires were used to assign the CD4 or CD8 phenotype of responding clones. The raw public data were reprocessed by TCRdb itself: fastp quality trimming at Q25, MiXCR clonotype calling, in-frame beta chains only. All rows with the same CDR3 protein become a single entry with the most common DNA and genes. These V and J calls are TCRdb output, not the study's own analysis. This sample holds over 500,000 distinct CDR3 sequences; roughly 17% were observed only once. Around 7.8% of the sample goes to the ten largest clones.

The source of this sequence is an adult woman who had mild COVID-19 (a few samples of this study predate the infection). The sample titles of this study are shuffled in the database, so cell type and time point are left out; the donor was told from shared clones. The chain is made from TRBV2 and TRBJ2-7, with 8 bases in between that match TRBD1. Specimen: PBMCs or a T cell subset sorted from them (not recorded which). Read as DNA, the sequence is TGTGCCAGCAGCCGGACAGGGACGGCCGAGCAGTACTTC. Its amino acids are CASSRTGTAEQYF.